Listed below are T cell receptor beta chains from one sample, sequenced in a study of human T cells and chemical hapten exposure. One entry per CDR3 protein, called by TCRdb with MiXCR from the RACE reads. The sample yields roughly 81,000 distinct CDR3 sequences, about 8% seen once. Sequences were derived from whole blood, sampled in connection with sensitization to the hapten diphenylcyclopropenone (DPC). The receptors here all came from a man aged 35 to 55 with alopecia areata. Some clones in this sample may be carry-over from other donors' samples. CDR3s include the opening cysteine and the closing phenylalanine or tryptophan. D genes are given only for firm matches. Only part of the rows carry a size: once, few, many, or a class if the clone is expanded.

D	V	size	J	CDR3	DNA
-	TRBV6-2/TRBV6-3	-	TRBJ2-7	CASSSSDEQYF	TGTGCCAGCAGTTCTAGCGACGAGCAGTACTTC
TRBD2	TRBV3-1	few	TRBJ2-1	CASSQYLAVVSNEQFF	TGTGCCAGCAGCCAATACCTAGCGGTCGTATCCAATGAGCAGTTCTTC
TRBD2	TRBV6-2/TRBV6-3	-	TRBJ2-1	CASSYLAGAVNEQFF	TGTGCCAGCAGTTACCTAGCGGGAGCTGTTAATGAGCAGTTCTTC
-	TRBV6-2/TRBV6-3	many	TRBJ2-6	CASSPETGISGANVLTF	TGTGCCAGCAGCCCCGAGACTGGAATCTCTGGGGCCAACGTCCTGACTTTC
-	TRBV28	-	TRBJ2-4	CASSSSENIQYF	TGTGCCAGCAGTTCTTCAGAAAACATTCAGTACTTC
TRBD1	TRBV30	-	TRBJ1-5	CAWRAGGNQPQHF	TGTGCCTGGAGGGCAGGGGGAAATCAGCCCCAGCATTTT
-	TRBV28	-	TRBJ2-7	CASMNRGLVYYEQYF	TGTGCCAGTATGAATCGCGGGCTAGTATACTACGAGCAGTACTTC
-	TRBV7-2	many	TRBJ1-5	CASSLVGGQGGGNQPQHF	TGTGCCAGCAGCTTAGTAGGAGGGCAGGGAGGGGGAAATCAGCCCCAGCATTTT
-	TRBV5-5	many	TRBJ2-5	CASRENQETQYF	TGTGCCAGCAGGGAAAACCAAGAGACCCAGTACTTC
-	TRBV10-3	many	TRBJ2-3	CAISEGPASTTQYF	TGTGCCATCAGTGAGGGACCGGCGTCCACGACGCAGTATTTT
-	TRBV30	many	TRBJ2-7	CAWSGLGSYEQYF	TGTGCCTGGAGTGGGCTCGGTTCCTACGAGCAGTACTTC
-	TRBV7-2	few	TRBJ1-2	CASSAYMTELYGYTF	TGTGCCAGCAGCGCTTATATGACGGAGCTTTATGGCTACACCTTC
-	TRBV15	-	TRBJ2-7	CATSSKKGGTYEQYF	TGTGCCACCAGCTCCAAAAAAGGGGGGACCTACGAGCAGTACTTC
-	TRBV18	few	TRBJ1-6	CASSPGASSYNSPLHF	TGTGCCAGCTCACCAGGAGCGAGCTCCTATAATTCACCCCTCCACTTT
-	TRBV29-1	many	TRBJ2-3	CSSDFIITDTQYF	TGCAGCTCCGACTTCATAATCACAGATACGCAGTATTTT
TRBD2	TRBV7-2	few	TRBJ2-7	CASSPGLAGSYEQYF	TGTGCCAGCAGCCCCGGTTTAGCGGGATCCTACGAGCAGTACTTC
-	TRBV20-1	-	TRBJ1-1	CSARDGGTEAFF	TGCAGTGCTAGAGACGGTGGCACTGAAGCTTTCTTT
TRBD2	TRBV12-3/TRBV12-4	-	TRBJ2-1	CASSQTSSEQFF	TGTGCCAGCAGTCAGACTAGCAGTGAGCAGTTCTTC
-	TRBV5-1	-	TRBJ1-3	CASSWGGRSSGNTIYF	TGCGCCAGCAGCTGGGGAGGACGGAGCTCTGGAAACACCATATATTTT
TRBD1	TRBV12-5	few	TRBJ1-4	CARPGTASNEKLFF	TGTGCTAGGCCGGGGACAGCAAGTAATGAAAAACTGTTTTTT
-	TRBV18	many	TRBJ1-1	CASSPRPNRNTEAFF	TGTGCCAGCTCACCACGTCCCAACAGGAACACTGAAGCTTTCTTT
TRBD1	TRBV7-9	many	TRBJ2-7	CASSPDRALYEQYF	TGTGCCAGCAGCCCGGACAGGGCTTTGTACGAGCAGTACTTC
TRBD2	TRBV7-2	few	TRBJ2-7	CASSSGLAGGEQYF	TGTGCCAGCAGTTCCGGACTAGCGGGAGGCGAGCAGTACTTC
-	TRBV28	few	TRBJ1-1	CASSSRGGSKSFF	TGTGCCAGCAGTTCAAGGGGCGGGTCGAAATCTTTCTTT
TRBD2	TRBV11-2	many	TRBJ2-7	CASSLDLAGVPYEQYF	TGTGCCAGCAGCTTAGACCTAGCGGGAGTTCCCTACGAGCAGTACTTC
TRBD1	TRBV7-2	-	TRBJ2-5	CASSLNRPGGETQYF	TGTGCCAGCAGCTTGAACCGCCCAGGGGGAGAGACCCAGTACTTC
TRBD1	TRBV2	-	TRBJ1-2	CASQQGVNYGYTF	TGTGCCAGTCAACAGGGGGTGAACTATGGCTACACCTTC
TRBD2	TRBV11-1	few	TRBJ2-3	CASSPQGSKREYTQYF	TGTGCCAGCAGCCCCCAAGGGTCGAAGCGGGAGTACACGCAGTATTTT
-	TRBV7-2	few	TRBJ2-7	CASSLALQGPHEQYF	TGTGCCAGCAGCTTAGCGCTACAGGGCCCCCACGAGCAGTACTTC